A single TCR beta chain is shown here with its context. Its antigen is still unknown. After removal of 1 base from V and 7 bases from J, the junction contained 6 bases not matched to a gene. The germline V gene has CDR1 SGHAT and CDR2 FQNNGV. The CDR3 runs to 15 residues. The data stem from a study of CD8 T cells in ankylosing spondylitis. Study-wide findings and caveats: Clones tied to disease were said to be significantly enriched in matched ankylosing spondylitis synovial fluid. About 8 highly homologous variants made up a TCR beta motif that seemed to typify ankylosing spondylitis blood.

Quantitative 5'-RACE with molecular barcodes was used to make the TCR beta libraries. TCRdb processed the 5' RACE reads anew with MiXCR; each CDR3 protein has one entry. The sample includes 250,000 or so distinct CDR3 sequences, about a sixth of them seen just once. The genes are TRBV11-2 and TRBJ2-1, with 8 bases fitting TRBD2. The sample comprised blood, either unsorted or a sorted T cell fraction (not recorded which). This TCR came from a male donor with ankylosing spondylitis or in good health (not recorded which). Here the CDR3 reads CASSLGAGEVNEQFF. The CDR3 bases are TGTGCCAGCAGCTTAGGAGCGGGAGAGGTTAATGAGCAGTTCTTC.